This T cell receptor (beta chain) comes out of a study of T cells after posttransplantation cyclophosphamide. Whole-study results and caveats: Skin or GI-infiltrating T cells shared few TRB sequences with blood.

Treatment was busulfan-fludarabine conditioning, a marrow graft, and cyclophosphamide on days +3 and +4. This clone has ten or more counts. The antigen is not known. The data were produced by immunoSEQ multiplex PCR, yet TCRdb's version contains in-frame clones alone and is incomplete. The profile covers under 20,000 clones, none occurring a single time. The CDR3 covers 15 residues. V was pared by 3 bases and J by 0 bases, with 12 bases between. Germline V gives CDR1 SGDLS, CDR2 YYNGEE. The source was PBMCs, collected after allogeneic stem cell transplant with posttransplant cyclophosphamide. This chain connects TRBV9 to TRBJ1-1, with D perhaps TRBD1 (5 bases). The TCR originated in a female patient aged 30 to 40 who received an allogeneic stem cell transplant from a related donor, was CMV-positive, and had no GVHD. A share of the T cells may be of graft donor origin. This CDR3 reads CASSAGSAMNTEAFF. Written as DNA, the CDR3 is TGTGCCAGCAGCGCAGGGTCAGCAATGAACACTGAAGCTTTCTTT.